This T cell receptor beta chain comes out of a study (dated by TCRdb to between 2015 and 2017). In the study overall: The study tested whether tumor-infiltrating Tregs in breast cancer are recruited from blood Tregs or converted in situ from other CD4+ T cell subsets.

Cells that were CD4+CD25+CD127-/low were isolated as Tregs. Tregs, naive and memory CD4+ T cells from tumor, blood and ipsilateral draining lymph nodes of five breast cancer patients underwent full-length TCR alpha and beta sequencing. Tumor tissue and lymph nodes obtained from ipsilateral axillary dissection were perfused with PBS, minced and then digested with collagenase I and hyaluronidase. FACS confirmed that the sorted cell populations were more than 90% pure. What the research found in general, with its limitations: In terms of TCR gene usage, tumor memory CD4+ T cells clustered together with blood and lymph node memory CD4+ cells, as well as with lymph node naive CD4+ cells. Validation in the larger cohort was restricted to a single TCR beta V-J rearrangement rather than whole repertoires. The greatest overlap of tumor-infiltrating Treg TCR alpha and beta sequences was with tumor naive CD4+ T cells, followed next by blood naive CD4+ T cells.

CDR3 length: 15 amino acids, cysteine to phenylalanine. Only the CDR3 portion is preserved as DNA: 45 bases, with reading frame beginning at the first base. CDR1 MNHEY and CDR2 SVGAGI were looked up in the germline V gene. This clonotype showed up many times. Its target antigen remains unknown. A read error may produce the germline difference seen at one junction end. Amplification of full-length TCR variable regions was done by 5' RACE PCR using constant-region reverse primers, and this step was followed by semi-nested PCR with Nested Universal Primer A. The ReliaPrep RNA Cell Miniprep System was used to extract total RNA, which was then reverse transcribed into 5'RACE-ready cDNA with the SMARTer RACE 5'/3' Kit. An Illumina MiSeq was used to sequence the full-length TCR alpha and beta libraries, which had been barcoded with multiplex adaptors. Processing in the source paper ran as follows. For each of nine subset-tissue groups, sequencing data from the five patients were pooled, and the groups were compared by unsupervised clustering of TCR gene usage. The Morisita-Horn index, with shared sequences weighted by their contribution to each repertoire, was used to calculate repertoire similarity. Through fastp at Q25 and MiXCR, TCRdb rebuilt clones from the public reads, retaining in-frame beta chains. Each entry is one CDR3 protein sequence, shown with its most common DNA and genes. The V and J calls shown here were made by TCRdb, not taken from the authors' results. Present in this sample are some 30,000 distinct CDR3 sequences, 25% to 30% of which were seen just once. 2.3% of the sample belongs to the ten largest clones.

Sequenced sample: tumor-infiltrating Tregs sorted from the breast tumor. The sequence was collected from a female donor with breast cancer. In this chain, TRBV6-5 is recombined with TRBJ1-5, with the D gene too uncertain to name. The DNA reads as follows: TGTGCCAGCAGTTACTCGCGGAACAGCATTCAGCCCCAGCATTTT. Translation gives CASSYSRNSIQPQHF.